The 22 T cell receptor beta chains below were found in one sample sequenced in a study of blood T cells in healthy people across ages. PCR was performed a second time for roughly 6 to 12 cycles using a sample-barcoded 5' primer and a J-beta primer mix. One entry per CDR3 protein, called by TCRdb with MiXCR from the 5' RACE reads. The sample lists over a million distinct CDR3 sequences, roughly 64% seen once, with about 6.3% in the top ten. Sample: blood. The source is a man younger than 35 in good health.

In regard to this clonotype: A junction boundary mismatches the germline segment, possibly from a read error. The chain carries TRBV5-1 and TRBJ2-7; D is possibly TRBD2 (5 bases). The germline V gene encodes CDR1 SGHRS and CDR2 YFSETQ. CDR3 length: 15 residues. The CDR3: CASSSIPGIWREQYF. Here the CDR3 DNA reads TGCGCTAGCAGCTCTATTCCGGGAATTTGGCGGGAGCAGTACTTC.

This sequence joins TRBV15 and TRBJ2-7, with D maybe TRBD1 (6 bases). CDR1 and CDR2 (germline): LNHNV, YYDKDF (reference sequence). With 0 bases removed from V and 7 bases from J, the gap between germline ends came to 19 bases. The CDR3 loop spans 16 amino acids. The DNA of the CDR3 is TGTGCCACCAGCAGAGAACTTAGGGGGACGCTGGGGGAGCAGTACTTC. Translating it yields CATSRELRGTLGEQYF.

CDR3 loop: CSASGQKDNEQFF. The CDR3 bases are TGCAGTGCTAGCGGGCAAAAGGACAATGAGCAGTTCTTC. The chain recombines TRBV20-1 with TRBJ2-1; the D is unclear. V was pared by 3 bases and J by 5 bases, with 11 bases between. The CDR3 totals 13 residues. Germline V lookup: CDR1 DFQATT, CDR2 SNEGSKA (reference sequence).

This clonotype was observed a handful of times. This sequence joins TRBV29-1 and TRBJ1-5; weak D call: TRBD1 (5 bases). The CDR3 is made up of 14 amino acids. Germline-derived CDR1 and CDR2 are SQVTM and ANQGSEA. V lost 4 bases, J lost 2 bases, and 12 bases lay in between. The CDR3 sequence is CSVGVQGRNQPQHF. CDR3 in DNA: TGCAGCGTTGGCGTGCAGGGACGCAATCAGCCCCAGCATTTT.

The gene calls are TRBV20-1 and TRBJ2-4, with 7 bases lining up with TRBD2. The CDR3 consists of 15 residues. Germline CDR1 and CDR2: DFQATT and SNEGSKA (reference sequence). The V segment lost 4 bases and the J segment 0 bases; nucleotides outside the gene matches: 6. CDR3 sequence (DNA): TGCAGTGCTACAAGCGGGGAGGGAGCCAAAAACATTCAGTACTTC. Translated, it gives CSATSGEGAKNIQYF.

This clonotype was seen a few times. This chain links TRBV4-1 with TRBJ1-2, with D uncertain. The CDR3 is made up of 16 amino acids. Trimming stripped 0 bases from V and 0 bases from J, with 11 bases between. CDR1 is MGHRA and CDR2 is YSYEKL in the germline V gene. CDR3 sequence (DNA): TGCGCCAGCAGCCAAGATTCCCGGACGGCTAACTATGGCTACACCTTC. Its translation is CASSQDSRTANYGYTF.

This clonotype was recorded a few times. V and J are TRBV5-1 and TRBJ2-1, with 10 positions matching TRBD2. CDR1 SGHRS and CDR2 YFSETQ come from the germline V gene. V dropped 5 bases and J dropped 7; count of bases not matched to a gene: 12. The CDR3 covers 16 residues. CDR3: CASRRVIAGGPNEQFF. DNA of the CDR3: TGCGCCAGCAGGAGAGTCATAGCGGGGGGCCCTAATGAGCAGTTCTTC.

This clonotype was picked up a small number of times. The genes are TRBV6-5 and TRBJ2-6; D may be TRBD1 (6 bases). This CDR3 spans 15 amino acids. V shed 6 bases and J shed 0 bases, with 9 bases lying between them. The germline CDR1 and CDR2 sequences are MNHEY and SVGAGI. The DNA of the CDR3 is TGTGCCAGCAGGACAGGCGTCTCTGGGGCCAACGTCCTGACTTTC. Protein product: CASRTGVSGANVLTF.

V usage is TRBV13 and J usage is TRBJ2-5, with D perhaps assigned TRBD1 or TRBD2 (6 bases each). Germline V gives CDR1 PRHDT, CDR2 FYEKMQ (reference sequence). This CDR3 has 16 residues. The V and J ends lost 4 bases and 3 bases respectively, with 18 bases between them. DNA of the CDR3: TGTGCCAGCAGCTCCATCCTTGGGGGGCGGGAAGAGACCCAGTACTTC. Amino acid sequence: CASSSILGGREETQYF.

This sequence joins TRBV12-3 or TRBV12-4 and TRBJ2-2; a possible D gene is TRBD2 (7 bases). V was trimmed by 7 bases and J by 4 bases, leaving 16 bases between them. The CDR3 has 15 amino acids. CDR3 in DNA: TGTGCCAGCAAACAACGCGGGGGCGGCACCGGGGAGCTGTTTTTT. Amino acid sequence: CASKQRGGGTGELFF.

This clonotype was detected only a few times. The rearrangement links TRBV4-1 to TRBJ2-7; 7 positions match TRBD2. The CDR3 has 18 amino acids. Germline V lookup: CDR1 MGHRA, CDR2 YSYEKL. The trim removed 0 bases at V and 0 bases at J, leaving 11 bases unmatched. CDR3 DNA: TGCGCCAGCAGCCAAGATGGGGGGGGAACCAATCCCTCCTACGAGCAGTACTTC. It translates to CASSQDGGGTNPSYEQYF.

Here the CDR3 reads CSVERSGGARSDEQFF. In nucleotides, the CDR3 is TGCAGCGTTGAACGTAGCGGGGGGGCTCGTTCGGATGAGCAGTTCTTC. V usage is TRBV29-1 and J usage is TRBJ2-1; 11 bases fit TRBD2. CDR3 size: 16 residues. Germline CDR1 and CDR2: SQVTM and ANQGSEA. Trimming cost V 2 bases and J 8 bases; bases outside gene matches: 11.

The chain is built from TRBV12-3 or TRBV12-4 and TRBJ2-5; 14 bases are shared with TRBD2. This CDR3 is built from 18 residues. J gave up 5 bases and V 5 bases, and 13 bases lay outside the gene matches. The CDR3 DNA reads TGTGCCAGCAGTCCCGACCGGACTAGCGGGGGGATTTCGGAGACCCAGTACTTC. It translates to CASSPDRTSGGISETQYF.

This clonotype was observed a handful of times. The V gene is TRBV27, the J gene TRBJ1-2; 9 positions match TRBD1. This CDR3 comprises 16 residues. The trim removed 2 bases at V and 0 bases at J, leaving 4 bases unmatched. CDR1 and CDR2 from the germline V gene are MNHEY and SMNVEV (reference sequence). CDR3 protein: CASSLAGQGSNYGYTF. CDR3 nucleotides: TGTGCCAGCAGTTTAGCAGGACAGGGGTCTAACTATGGCTACACCTTC.

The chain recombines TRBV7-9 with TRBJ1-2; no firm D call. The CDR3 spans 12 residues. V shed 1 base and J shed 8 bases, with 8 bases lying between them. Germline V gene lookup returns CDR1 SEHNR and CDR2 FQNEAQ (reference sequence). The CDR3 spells CASSLEARGYTF. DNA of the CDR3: TGTGCCAGCAGCTTAGAAGCCCGAGGCTACACCTTC.

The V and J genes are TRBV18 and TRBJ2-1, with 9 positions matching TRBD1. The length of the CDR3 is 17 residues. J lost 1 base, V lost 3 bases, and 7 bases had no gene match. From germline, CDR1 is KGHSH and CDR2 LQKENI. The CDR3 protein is CASSPRADRGSYNEQFF. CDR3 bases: TGTGCCAGCTCACCGAGGGCGGACAGGGGATCCTACAATGAGCAGTTCTTC.

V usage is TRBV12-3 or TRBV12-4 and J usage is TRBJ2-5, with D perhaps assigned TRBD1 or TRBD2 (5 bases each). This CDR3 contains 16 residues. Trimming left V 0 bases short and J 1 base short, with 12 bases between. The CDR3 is CASSLAWDGTQETQYF. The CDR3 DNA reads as TGTGCCAGCAGTTTAGCCTGGGACGGGACCCAAGAGACCCAGTACTTC.

The CDR3 loop is CASSESRETNYGYTF. DNA of the CDR3: TGTGCCAGCAGTGAATCGAGAGAGACTAACTATGGCTACACCTTC. This chain joins TRBV2 and TRBJ1-2; D is undetermined. This CDR3 contains 15 residues. CDR1 is SNHLY, CDR2 FYNNEI, per germline. V was clipped by 2 bases and J by 0 bases, with 10 bases between them.

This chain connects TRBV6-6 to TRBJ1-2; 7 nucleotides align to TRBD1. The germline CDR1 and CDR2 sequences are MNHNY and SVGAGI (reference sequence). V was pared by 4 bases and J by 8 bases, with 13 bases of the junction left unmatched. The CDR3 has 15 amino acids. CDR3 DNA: TGTGCCAGCAGTTTTCCCGGGCAGGGGGTGCGAGGCTACACCTTC. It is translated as CASSFPGQGVRGYTF.

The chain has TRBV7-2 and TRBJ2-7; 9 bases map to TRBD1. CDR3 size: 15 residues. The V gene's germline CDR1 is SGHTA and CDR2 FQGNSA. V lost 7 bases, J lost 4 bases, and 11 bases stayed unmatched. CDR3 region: CASTLQEGQGYEQYF. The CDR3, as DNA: TGTGCCAGCACTCTACAGGAGGGACAGGGATACGAGCAGTACTTC.

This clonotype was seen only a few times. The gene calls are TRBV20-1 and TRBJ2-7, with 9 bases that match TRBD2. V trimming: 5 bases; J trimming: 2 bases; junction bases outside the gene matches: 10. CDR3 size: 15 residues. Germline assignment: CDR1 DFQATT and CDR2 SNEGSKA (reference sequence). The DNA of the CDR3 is TGCAGTGCTGGCCCCCAGCGGGGGGCCACCTACGAGCAGTACTTC. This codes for CSAGPQRGATYEQYF.

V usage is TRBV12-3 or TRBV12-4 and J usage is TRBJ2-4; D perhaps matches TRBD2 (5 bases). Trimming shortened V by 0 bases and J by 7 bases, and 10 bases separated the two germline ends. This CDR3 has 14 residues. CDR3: CASSLALGGNIQYF. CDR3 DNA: TGTGCCAGCAGTTTAGCGCTTGGAGGTAACATTCAGTACTTC.